Following are 7 T cell receptor beta chains from one sample sequenced in a study of blood T cell repertoires in COVID-19. Using immunoSEQ multiplex PCR, the repertoire was profiled, and TCRdb retains in-frame clones only, with some absent. The sample lists nearly 110,000 clones, about nine tenths occurring once. Sequencing used peripheral blood. These receptor sequences come from a woman aged 25 to 39 with acute or convalescent COVID-19.

This clone appeared a single time. CDR3: CAWSGDSRIGANVLTF. The CDR3 nucleotides read TGTGCCTGGAGTGGGGACTCGCGAATTGGGGCCAACGTCCTGACTTTC. The genes are TRBV30 and TRBJ2-6; D may be TRBD2 (6 bases). CDR1 and CDR2 from the germline V gene are GTSNPN and SVGIG (reference sequence). This CDR3 is built from 16 residues. Trimming shortened V by 1 base and J by 3 bases, and 13 bases separated the two germline ends. Supplemented by reference TRBV30 and TRBJ2-6, the full variable domain reads SQTIHQWPATLVQPVGSPLSLECTVEGTSNPNLYWYRQAAGRGLQLLFYSVGIGQISSEVPQNLSASRPQDRQFILSSKKLLLSDSGFYLCAWSGDSRIGANVLTFGAGSRLTVL.

The chain couples TRBV10-2 to TRBJ1-4; 7 bases are a match to TRBD1. Germline CDR1 WSHSY, CDR2 SAAADI. The CDR3 extends over 12 amino acids. Trimming at V came to 5 bases and at J to 13 bases, leaving 7 bases not matched to a gene. CDR3: CASSSDRVGLFF. DNA of the CDR3: TGCGCCAGCAGTAGCGACAGGGTCGGACTGTTTTTT.

CDR3 loop: CASSPEGVRETQYF. CDR3 bases: TGTGCCAGCAGCCCCGAGGGGGTTAGGGAGACCCAGTACTTC. This chain uses TRBV7-3 with TRBJ2-5; D is perhaps TRBD1 (6 bases). CDR1 and CDR2 (germline): SGHTA, FQGTGA. This CDR3 region has 14 residues. V lost 5 bases, J lost 5 bases, and 15 bases lay in between.

This chain uses TRBV10-3 with TRBJ2-1; 10 bases match TRBD2. The V gene's germline CDR1 is ENHRY and CDR2 SYGVKD. Trimming cost V 6 bases and J 5 bases; bases outside gene matches: 13. This CDR3 spans 17 amino acids. The CDR3 region is CAISRRLAGGRDNEQFF. The CDR3 DNA sequence: TGTGCCATCAGCCGGCGGTTAGCGGGAGGACGGGACAATGAGCAGTTCTTC.

This clone showed up just once. The gene calls are TRBV11-2 and TRBJ2-5; TRBD1 aligns across 7 bases. This CDR3 is 15 amino acids long. Losses at the gene ends were 3 bases for V and 5 bases for J; bases not matched to a gene: 9. The germline gives CDR1 SGHAT, CDR2 FQNNGV. CDR3 coding DNA: TGTGCCAGCAGCTTCGACACAGGGGAGTGGGAGACCCAGTACTTC. This gives the protein CASSFDTGEWETQYF.

The chain combines TRBV5-1 with TRBJ2-7; 8 nucleotides line up with TRBD2. After removal of 4 bases from V and 0 bases from J, the junction contained 3 bases not matched to a gene. Per germline, CDR1 SGHRS and CDR2 YFSETQ. This CDR3 contains 14 residues. Written as DNA, the CDR3 is TGCGCCAGCAGCCGGAGCGGGAGCTCCTACGAGCAGTACTTC. This gives the protein CASSRSGSSYEQYF.

This clone was found once. The V and J genes are TRBV7-2 and TRBJ2-1; TRBD1 matches 12 bases. The junction had 6 bases not matched to a gene; V was cut back by 8 bases and J by 7 bases. The germline V gene encodes CDR1 SGHTA and CDR2 FQGNSA. The CDR3 is made up of 14 amino acids. CDR3 bases: TGTGCCAGCCGGGGACAGGGGGCGGGGAATGAGCAGTTCTTC. Translation gives CASRGQGAGNEQFF.